The 9 T cell receptor beta chains given below trace back to one sample, sequenced in a study of blood T cell repertoires in COVID-19. The protocol was immunoSEQ multiplex PCR, while the TCRdb copy is restricted to in-frame clones and leaves out a portion. The data contain approximately 15,000 clones, about 88% of them singletons. Material for sequencing was peripheral blood. The source is a woman in her seventies in a cohort sampled during active or convalescent COVID-19.

The chain links TRBV7-8 to TRBJ2-1; 8 bases match TRBD2. Trimming at V came to 0 bases and at J to 0 bases, leaving 7 bases not matched to a gene. Germline values: CDR1 SGHVS, CDR2 FQNEAQ. The CDR3 sequence is 18 residues long. The CDR3 region has the DNA TGTGCCAGCAGCTTAGCGGGGGGACTAGGGAGCTCCTACAATGAGCAGTTCTTC. Amino acids: CASSLAGGLGSSYNEQFF.

Only a few counts were recorded for this clone. V and J are TRBV7-7 and TRBJ1-5, with a possible D match to TRBD1 (6 bases). The CDR3 has 18 residues. In germline, CDR1 is SSHAT, CDR2 FNYEAQ (reference sequence). V dropped 0 bases and J dropped 2 bases, with 17 bases sitting between them. This CDR3 reads CASSLAPGEGPGNQPQHF. CDR3 in DNA: TGTGCCAGCAGCTTAGCTCCAGGGGAAGGGCCGGGCAATCAGCCCCAGCATTTT.

The chain couples TRBV19 to TRBJ1-5; D might be TRBD1 (5 bases). Trimming pared 4 bases from V and 1 base from J, leaving 14 bases between. The germline V gene has CDR1 LNHDA and CDR2 SQIVND (reference sequence). There are 16 residues in the CDR3. In DNA form, the CDR3 reads TGTGCCAGTAGTACCCGACCCCCAGGGAGCAATCAGCCCCAGCATTTT. Its protein product is CASSTRPPGSNQPQHF.

J is TRBJ1-1 and V is TRBV6-2 or TRBV6-3; D possibly corresponds to TRBD1 (5 bases). The CDR3 spans 12 residues. CDR1 and CDR2 (germline): MNHEY, SVGEGT. Trimming pared 2 bases from V and 10 bases from J, leaving 11 bases between. DNA of the CDR3: TGTGCCAGCAGTTACCCCAGGGAACGAGCTTTCTTT. Translating gives CASSYPRERAFF.

CDR3 in amino acids: CASSQDVGYEQYF. Here the CDR3 DNA reads TGCGCCAGCAGCCAAGACGTCGGCTACGAGCAGTACTTC. V gene TRBV4-3 combines with J gene TRBJ2-7, with D uncertain. CDR1 and CDR2 (germline): LGHNA, YSLEER. The V gene lost 0 bases and the J gene lost 3 bases, with 6 bases spanning the gap. The CDR3 is 13 residues long.

This rearrangement joins TRBV3-1 (or the pseudogene TRBV3-2) to TRBJ1-3; D not certain. The ends were cut back, 5 bases at V and 4 bases at J, with 15 bases in the middle. Germline V lookup: CDR1 LGHDT, CDR2 YNNKEL (reference sequence). The CDR3 sequence is 15 residues long. The CDR3 here is CASSKWETLGNTIYF. In DNA, the CDR3 is TGTGCCAGCAGCAAATGGGAGACCCTCGGAAACACCATATATTTT.

V and J are TRBV5-1 and TRBJ2-7, with D unclear. Trimming shortened V by 3 bases and J by 0 bases, and 13 bases separated the two germline ends. In germline, CDR1 is SGHRS, CDR2 YFSETQ. This CDR3 is 15 amino acids long. CDR3 loop: CASSSGSTVSYEQYF. The CDR3 coding sequence is TGCGCCAGCAGCTCCGGGTCAACCGTCTCCTACGAGCAGTACTTC.

This chain's CDR3 is CASWDRNTEAFF. CDR3 coding DNA: TGTGCCAGCTGGGACAGGAACACTGAAGCTTTCTTT. This chain joins TRBV2 and TRBJ1-1; 7 bases map to TRBD1. This CDR3 has 12 residues. Germline V gene data show CDR1 as SNHLY and CDR2 as FYNNEI. V dropped 8 bases and J dropped 1; count of bases not matched to a gene: 1.

The chain employs TRBV19 and TRBJ1-1, with D uncertain. V was pared by 2 bases and J by 1 base, with 8 bases between. The CDR3 is 14 amino acids. Germline assignment: CDR1 LNHDA and CDR2 SQIVND (reference sequence). The CDR3 bases are TGTGCCAGTAGTATACGACTGAGGAACACTGAAGCTTTCTTT. Translating gives CASSIRLRNTEAFF. Full variable domain (remainder filled in from reference TRBV19 and TRBJ1-1): DGGITQSPKYLFRKEGQNVTLSCEQNLNHDAMYWYRQDPGQGLRLIYYSQIVNDFQKGDIAEGYSVSREKKESFPLTVTSAQKNPTAFYLCASSIRLRNTEAFFGQGTRLTVV.